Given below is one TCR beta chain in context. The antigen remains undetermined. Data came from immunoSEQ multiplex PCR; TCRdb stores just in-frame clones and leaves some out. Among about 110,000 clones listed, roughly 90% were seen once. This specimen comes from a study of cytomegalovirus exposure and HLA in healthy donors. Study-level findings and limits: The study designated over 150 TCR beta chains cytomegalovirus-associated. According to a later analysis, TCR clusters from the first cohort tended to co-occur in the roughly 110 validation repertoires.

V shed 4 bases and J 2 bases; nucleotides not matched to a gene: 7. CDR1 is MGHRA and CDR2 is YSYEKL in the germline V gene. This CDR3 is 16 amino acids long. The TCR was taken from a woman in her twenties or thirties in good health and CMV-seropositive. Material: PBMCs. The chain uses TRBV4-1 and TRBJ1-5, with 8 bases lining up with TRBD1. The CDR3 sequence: CASSPTPGQGNQPQHF. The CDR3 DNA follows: TGCGCCAGCAGCCCGACCCCGGGACAGGGCAATCAGCCCCAGCATTTT.